This entry is about one T cell receptor beta chain. As to time point: patch test 2, 6 weeks after DPC sensitization. The treatment was: therapeutic diphenylcyclopropenone sensitization with weekly scalp DPC. Each CDR3 protein gets one entry after TCRdb re-called the RACE reads with MiXCR. Here the sample spans approximately 82,000 distinct CDR3 sequences, 6.6% being singletons. This CDR3 contains 13 residues. V was clipped by 4 bases and J by 2 bases, with 8 bases between them. The germline V gene encodes CDR1 MNHEY and CDR2 SMNVEV (reference sequence). The data are from a study of human T cells and chemical hapten exposure.

The sequence was obtained from a woman in her thirties with alopecia areata. Some clones in this sample may be carry-over from other donors' samples. The specimen comprised whole blood, sampled in connection with sensitization to the hapten diphenylcyclopropenone (DPC). The chain couples TRBV27 to TRBJ1-2, with a weak D call TRBD1 (5 bases). Written as DNA, the CDR3 is TGTGCCAGCAGTTCCAGACAGAACTATGGCTACACCTTC. Translating gives CASSSRQNYGYTF.